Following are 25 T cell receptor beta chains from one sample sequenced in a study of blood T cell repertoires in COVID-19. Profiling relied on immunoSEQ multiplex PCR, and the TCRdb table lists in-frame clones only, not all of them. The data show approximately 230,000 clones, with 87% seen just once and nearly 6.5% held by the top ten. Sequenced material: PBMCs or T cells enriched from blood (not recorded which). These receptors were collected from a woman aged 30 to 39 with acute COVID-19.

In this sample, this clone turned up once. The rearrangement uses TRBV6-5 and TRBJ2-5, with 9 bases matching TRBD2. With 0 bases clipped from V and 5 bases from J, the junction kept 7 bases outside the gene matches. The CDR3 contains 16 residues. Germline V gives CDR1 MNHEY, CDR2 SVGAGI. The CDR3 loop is CASSYSDSGSGETQYF. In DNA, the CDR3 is TGTGCCAGCAGTTACTCGGATAGCGGGAGCGGTGAGACCCAGTACTTC.

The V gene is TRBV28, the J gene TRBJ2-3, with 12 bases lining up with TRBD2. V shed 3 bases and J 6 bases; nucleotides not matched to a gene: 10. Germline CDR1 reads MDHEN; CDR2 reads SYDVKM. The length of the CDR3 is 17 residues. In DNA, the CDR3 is TGTGCCAGCAGTTTGGATATCGGCCTAGCGGGAGGGGATACGCAGTATTTT. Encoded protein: CASSLDIGLAGGDTQYF.

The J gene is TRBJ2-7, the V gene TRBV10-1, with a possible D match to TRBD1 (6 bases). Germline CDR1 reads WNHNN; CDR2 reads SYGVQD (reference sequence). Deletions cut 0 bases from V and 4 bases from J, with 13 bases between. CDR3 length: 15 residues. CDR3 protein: CASSESNRAGYEQYF. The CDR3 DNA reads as TGCGCCAGCAGTGAGTCAAACAGGGCTGGGTACGAGCAGTACTTC.

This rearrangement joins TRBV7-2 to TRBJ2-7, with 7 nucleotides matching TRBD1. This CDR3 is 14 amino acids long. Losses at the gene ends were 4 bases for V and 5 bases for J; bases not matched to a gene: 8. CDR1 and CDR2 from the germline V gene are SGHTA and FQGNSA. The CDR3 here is CASSSTRQGHEQYF. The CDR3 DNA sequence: TGTGCCAGCAGCTCTACCCGACAGGGCCACGAGCAGTACTTC.

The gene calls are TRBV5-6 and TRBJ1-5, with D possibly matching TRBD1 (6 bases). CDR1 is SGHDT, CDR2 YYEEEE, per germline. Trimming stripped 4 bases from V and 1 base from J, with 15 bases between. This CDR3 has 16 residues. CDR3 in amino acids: CASSPGGRESNQPQHF. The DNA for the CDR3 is TGTGCCAGCAGCCCGGGGGGCAGAGAAAGCAATCAGCCCCAGCATTTT.

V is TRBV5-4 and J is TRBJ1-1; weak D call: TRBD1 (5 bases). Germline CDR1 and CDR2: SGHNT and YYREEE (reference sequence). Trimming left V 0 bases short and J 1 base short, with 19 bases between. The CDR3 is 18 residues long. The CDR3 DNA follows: TGTGCCAGCAGCTTGGCAGGGCCCCCCTCGGATACGAACACTGAAGCTTTCTTT. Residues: CASSLAGPPSDTNTEAFF.

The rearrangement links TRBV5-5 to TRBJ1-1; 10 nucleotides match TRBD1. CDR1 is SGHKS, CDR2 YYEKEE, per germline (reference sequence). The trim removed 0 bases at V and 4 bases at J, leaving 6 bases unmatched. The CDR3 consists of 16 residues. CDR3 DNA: TGTGCCAGCAGCTTGGCCTTGGGGACAGGGGCCACTGAAGCTTTCTTT. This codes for CASSLALGTGATEAFF.

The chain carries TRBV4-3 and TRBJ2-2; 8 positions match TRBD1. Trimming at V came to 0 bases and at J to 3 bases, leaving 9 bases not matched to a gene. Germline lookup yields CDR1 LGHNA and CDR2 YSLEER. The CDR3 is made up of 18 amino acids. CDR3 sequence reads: CASSQDKTGGIYTGELFF. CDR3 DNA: TGCGCCAGCAGCCAAGATAAAACAGGGGGTATTTACACCGGGGAGCTGTTTTTT.

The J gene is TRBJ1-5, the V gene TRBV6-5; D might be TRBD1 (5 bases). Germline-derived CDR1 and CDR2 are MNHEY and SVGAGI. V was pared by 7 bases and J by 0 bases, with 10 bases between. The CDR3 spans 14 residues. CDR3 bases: TGTGCCAGCATCCCGGGACTTAGCAATCAGCCCCAGCATTTT. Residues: CASIPGLSNQPQHF.

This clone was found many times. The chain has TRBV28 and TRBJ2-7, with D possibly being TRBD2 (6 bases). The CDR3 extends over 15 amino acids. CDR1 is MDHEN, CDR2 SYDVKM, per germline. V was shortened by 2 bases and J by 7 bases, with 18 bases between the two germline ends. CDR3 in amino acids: CASSLGGGPPREQYF. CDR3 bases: TGTGCCAGCAGTTTAGGCGGAGGGCCCCCTCGGGAGCAGTACTTC.

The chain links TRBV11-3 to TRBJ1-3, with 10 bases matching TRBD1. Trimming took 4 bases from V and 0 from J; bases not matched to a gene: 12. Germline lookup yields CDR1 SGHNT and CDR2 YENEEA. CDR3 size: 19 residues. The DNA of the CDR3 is TGTGCCAGCAGCTCTCCGGGGACAGGGGCCACAAACTCTGGAAACACCATATATTTT. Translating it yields CASSSPGTGATNSGNTIYF.

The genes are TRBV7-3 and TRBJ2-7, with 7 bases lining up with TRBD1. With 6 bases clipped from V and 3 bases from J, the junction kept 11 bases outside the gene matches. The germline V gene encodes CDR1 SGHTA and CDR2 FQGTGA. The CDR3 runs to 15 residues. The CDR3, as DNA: TGTGCCAGCAGTCGAAGGGACAGTTTTTTCTACGAGCAGTACTTC. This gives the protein CASSRRDSFFYEQYF.

CDR3 nucleotides: TGTGCCAGCTCACCACCCTTGACAGGGAGAATGAACACTGAAGCTTTCTTT. Its translation is CASSPPLTGRMNTEAFF. The rearrangement uses TRBV18 and TRBJ1-1; 7 bases agree with TRBD1. After removal of 0 bases from V and 0 bases from J, the junction contained 7 bases not matched to a gene. The CDR3 length is 17 residues. Germline-derived CDR1 and CDR2 are KGHSH and LQKENI. Full variable domain (remainder filled in from reference TRBV18 and TRBJ1-1): NAGVMQNPRHLVRRRGQEARLRCSPMKGHSHVYWYRQLPEEGLKFMVYLQKENIIDESGMPKERFSAEFPKEGPSILRIQQVVRGDSAAYFCASSPPLTGRMNTEAFFGQGTRLTVV.

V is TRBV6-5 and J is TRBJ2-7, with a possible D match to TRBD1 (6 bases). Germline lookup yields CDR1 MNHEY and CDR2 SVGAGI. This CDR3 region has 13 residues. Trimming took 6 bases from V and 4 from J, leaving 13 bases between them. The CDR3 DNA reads TGTGCCAGCAGCCGCTTCCAGGGGTACGAGCAGTACTTC. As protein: CASSRFQGYEQYF.

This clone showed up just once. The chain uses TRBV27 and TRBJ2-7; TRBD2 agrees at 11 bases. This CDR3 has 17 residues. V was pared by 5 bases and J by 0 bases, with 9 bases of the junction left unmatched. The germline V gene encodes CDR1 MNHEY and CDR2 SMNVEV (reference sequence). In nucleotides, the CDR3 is TGTGCCAGCAGTGTGCTCGGGACTAGCGGTCCCTCCTACGAGCAGTACTTC. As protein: CASSVLGTSGPSYEQYF.

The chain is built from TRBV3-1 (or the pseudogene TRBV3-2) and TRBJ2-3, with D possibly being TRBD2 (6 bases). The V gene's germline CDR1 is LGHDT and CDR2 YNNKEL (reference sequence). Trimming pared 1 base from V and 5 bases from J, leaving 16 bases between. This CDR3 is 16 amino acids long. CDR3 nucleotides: TGTGCCAGCAGCCAAGCCTTCCCGGGGGACCGAGATACGCAGTATTTT. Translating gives CASSQAFPGDRDTQYF.

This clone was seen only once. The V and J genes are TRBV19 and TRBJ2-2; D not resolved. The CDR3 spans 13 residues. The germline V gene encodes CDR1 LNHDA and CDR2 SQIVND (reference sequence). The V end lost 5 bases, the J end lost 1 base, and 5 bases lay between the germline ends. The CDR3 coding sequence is TGTGCCAGTAGTCGACAGAACACCGGGGAGCTGTTTTTT. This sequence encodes CASSRQNTGELFF. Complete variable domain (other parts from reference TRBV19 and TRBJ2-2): DGGITQSPKYLFRKEGQNVTLSCEQNLNHDAMYWYRQDPGQGLRLIYYSQIVNDFQKGDIAEGYSVSREKKESFPLTVTSAQKNPTAFYLCASSRQNTGELFFGEGSRLTVL.

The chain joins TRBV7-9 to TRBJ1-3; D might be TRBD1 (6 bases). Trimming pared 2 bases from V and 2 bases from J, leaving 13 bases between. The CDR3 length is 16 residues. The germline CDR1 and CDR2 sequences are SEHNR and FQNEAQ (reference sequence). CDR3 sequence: CASSLTGGPTGNTIYF. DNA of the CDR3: TGTGCCAGCAGCTTAACGGGGGGCCCCACTGGAAACACCATATATTTT.

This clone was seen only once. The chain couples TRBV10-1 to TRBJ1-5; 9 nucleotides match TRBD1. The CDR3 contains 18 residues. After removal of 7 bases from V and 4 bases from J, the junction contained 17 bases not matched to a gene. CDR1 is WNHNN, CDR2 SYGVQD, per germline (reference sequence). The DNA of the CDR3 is TGCGCCAGCACCGGAACAGGGGGCGAGGGATTCGATAATCAGCCCCAGCATTTT. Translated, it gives CASTGTGGEGFDNQPQHF.

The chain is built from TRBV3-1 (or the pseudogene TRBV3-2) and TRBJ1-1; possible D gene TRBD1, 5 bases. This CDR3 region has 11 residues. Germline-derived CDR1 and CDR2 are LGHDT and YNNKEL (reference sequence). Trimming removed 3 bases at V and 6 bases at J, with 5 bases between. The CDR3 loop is CASSQGPEAFF. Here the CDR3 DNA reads TGTGCCAGCAGCCAGGGGCCTGAAGCTTTCTTT.

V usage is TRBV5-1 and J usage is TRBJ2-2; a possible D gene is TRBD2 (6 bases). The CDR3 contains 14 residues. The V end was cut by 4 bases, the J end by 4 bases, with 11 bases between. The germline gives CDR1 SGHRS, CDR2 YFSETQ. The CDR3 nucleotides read TGCGCCAGCAGCCCGCTGACTAGCACCGGGGAGCTGTTTTTT. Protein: CASSPLTSTGELFF.

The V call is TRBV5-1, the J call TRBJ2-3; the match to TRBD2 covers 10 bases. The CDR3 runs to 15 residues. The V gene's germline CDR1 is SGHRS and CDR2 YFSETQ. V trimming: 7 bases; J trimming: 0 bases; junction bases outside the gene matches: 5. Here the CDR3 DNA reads TGCGCCAGCCTACTGACTAGCGGGAGCACAGATACGCAGTATTTT. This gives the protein CASLLTSGSTDTQYF.

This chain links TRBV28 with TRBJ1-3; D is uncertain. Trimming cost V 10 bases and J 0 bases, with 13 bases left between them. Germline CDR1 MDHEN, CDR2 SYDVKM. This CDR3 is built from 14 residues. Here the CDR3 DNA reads TGTGCCACTAGTCCCTGGAGCTCTGGAAACACCATATATTTT. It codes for CATSPWSSGNTIYF.

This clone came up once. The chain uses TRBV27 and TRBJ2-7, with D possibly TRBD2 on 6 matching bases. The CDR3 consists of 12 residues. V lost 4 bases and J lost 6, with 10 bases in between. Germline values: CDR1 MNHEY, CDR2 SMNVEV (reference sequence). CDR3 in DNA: TGTGCCAGCAGTTCTAGGGGAGGCGAGCAGTACTTC. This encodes CASSSRGGEQYF.

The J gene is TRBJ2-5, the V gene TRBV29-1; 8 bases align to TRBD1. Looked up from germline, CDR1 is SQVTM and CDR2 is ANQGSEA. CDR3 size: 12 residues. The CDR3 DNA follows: TGCAGGCGAGGGACAGGAGAAGAGACCCAGTACTTC. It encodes CRRGTGEETQYF.